The sequence of this TCR beta chain was determined in a study of blood T cell repertoires in COVID-19. Study overall: Sites across the United States, Italy and Spain contributed samples from acute and convalescent COVID-19.

Seattle patients were enrolled during active infection and followed longitudinally. The CDR3 runs to 14 residues. V shed 5 bases and J 7 bases; nucleotides not matched to a gene: 4. The germline V gene has CDR1 SGHTA and CDR2 FQGNSA. Note on this clone: This CDR3 is also generated by other DNA sequences in the sample.

Clones were sequenced by immunoSEQ multiplex PCR, and TCRdb holds only the in-frame ones, with some missing. The table has 350,000 or so clones, over 85% seen once; the top ten hold around 3.9%. This receptor was taken from a woman aged 55 to 70 with COVID-19, enrolled during active disease. The sample consisted of peripheral blood. V is TRBV7-2 and J is TRBJ1-4; 10 nucleotides line up with TRBD1. CDR3: CASSRDRGSEKLFF. The DNA for the CDR3 is TGTGCCAGCAGCCGGGACAGGGGATCTGAAAAACTGTTTTTT.